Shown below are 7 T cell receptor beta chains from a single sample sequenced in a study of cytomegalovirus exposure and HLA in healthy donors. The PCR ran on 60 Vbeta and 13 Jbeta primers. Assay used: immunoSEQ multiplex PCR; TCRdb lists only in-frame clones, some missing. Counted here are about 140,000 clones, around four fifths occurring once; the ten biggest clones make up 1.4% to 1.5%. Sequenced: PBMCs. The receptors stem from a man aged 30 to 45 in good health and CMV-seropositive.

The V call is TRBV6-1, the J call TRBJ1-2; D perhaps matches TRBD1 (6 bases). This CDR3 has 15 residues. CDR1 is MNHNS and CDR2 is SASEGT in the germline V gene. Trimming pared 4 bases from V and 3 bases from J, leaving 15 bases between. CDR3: CASSGSGGADYGYTF. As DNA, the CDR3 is TGTGCCAGCAGTGGGAGCGGGGGGGCCGACTATGGCTACACCTTC.

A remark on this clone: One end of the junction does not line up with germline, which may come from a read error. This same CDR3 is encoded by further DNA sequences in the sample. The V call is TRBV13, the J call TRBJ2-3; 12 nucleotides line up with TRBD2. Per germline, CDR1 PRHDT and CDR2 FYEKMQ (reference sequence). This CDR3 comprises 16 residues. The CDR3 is CASSLGLAGRADTQYF. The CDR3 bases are TGCGCCAGCAGCTTAGGACTAGCGGGAAGGGCAGATACGCAGTATTTT.

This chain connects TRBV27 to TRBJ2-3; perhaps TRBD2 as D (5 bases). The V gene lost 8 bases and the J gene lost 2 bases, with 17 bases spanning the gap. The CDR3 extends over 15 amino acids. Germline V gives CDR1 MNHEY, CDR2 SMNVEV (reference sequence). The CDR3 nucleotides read TGTGCCAGCCGCCCGGGAAACTCCCACACAGATACGCAGTATTTT. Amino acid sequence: CASRPGNSHTDTQYF.

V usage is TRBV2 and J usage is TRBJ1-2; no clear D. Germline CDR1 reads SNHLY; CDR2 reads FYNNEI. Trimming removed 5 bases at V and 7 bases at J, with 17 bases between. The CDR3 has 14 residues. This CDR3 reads CASSRDLPPFGYTF. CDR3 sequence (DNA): TGTGCCAGCAGTCGCGACTTGCCTCCTTTTGGCTACACCTTC.

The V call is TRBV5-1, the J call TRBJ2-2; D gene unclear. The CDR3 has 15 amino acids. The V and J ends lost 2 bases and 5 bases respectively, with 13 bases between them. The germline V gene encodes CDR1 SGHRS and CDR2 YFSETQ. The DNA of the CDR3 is TGCGCCAGCAGCTTATCGCAGGTCCGGACCGGGGAGCTGTTTTTT. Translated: CASSLSQVRTGELFF.

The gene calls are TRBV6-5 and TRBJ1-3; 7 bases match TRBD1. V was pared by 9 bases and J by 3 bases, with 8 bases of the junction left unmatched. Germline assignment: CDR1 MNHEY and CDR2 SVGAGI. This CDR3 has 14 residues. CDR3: CASYQGTVGNTIYF. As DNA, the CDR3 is TGTGCCAGTTACCAAGGGACAGTTGGAAACACCATATATTTT.

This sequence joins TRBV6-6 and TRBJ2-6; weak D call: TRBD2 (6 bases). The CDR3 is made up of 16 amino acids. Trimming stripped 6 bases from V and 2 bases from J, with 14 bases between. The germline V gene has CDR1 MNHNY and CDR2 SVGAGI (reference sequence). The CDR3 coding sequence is TGTGCCAGCAGCCGCGATTGGGGGGCTGGGGCCAACGTCCTGACTTTC. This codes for CASSRDWGAGANVLTF.